These 10 T cell receptor beta chains share one sample of origin, sequenced in a study of cytomegalovirus exposure and HLA in healthy donors. PCR primers comprised 60 Vbeta and 13 Jbeta primers. Only in-frame clones appear in the TCRdb table, and some are missing; sequencing was by immunoSEQ multiplex PCR. The table has about 160,000 clones, roughly 70% seen once. The sequenced material came from PBMCs. These receptors were obtained from a woman in her 30s in good health and CMV-seronegative.

This clone was recorded a few times. This chain connects TRBV4-1 to TRBJ2-7; TRBD2 agrees at 11 bases. CDR1 and CDR2 from the germline V gene are MGHRA and YSYEKL. The ends lost 0 bases at V and 12 bases at J; junction bases unmatched: 10. This CDR3 has 15 amino acids. The CDR3 DNA reads TGCGCCAGCAGCCAAGAGGCACTAGCGGGGGCCCCTTGGTACTTC. This encodes CASSQEALAGAPWYF.

CDR3 amino acids: CASSGGTYNEQFF. The CDR3, as DNA: TGTGCCAGCAGCGGAGGGACCTACAATGAGCAGTTCTTC. V gene TRBV7-2 combines with J gene TRBJ2-1, with D maybe TRBD2 (6 bases). The CDR3 extends over 13 amino acids. The germline gives CDR1 SGHTA, CDR2 FQGNSA. Trimming took off 5 bases at V and 2 bases at J, with 7 bases between the two ends.

In DNA, the CDR3 is TGTGCCAGCAGCCGGTGGAGTGGGAACACTGAAGCTTTCTTT. Amino acids: CASSRWSGNTEAFF. The chain uses TRBV5-4 and TRBJ1-1; D is unclear. Germline assignment: CDR1 SGHNT and CDR2 YYREEE (reference sequence). The V end was cut by 4 bases, the J end by 1 base, with 11 bases between. This CDR3 region has 14 residues.

The V and J genes are TRBV28 and TRBJ1-4; 11 bases agree with TRBD1. CDR3 length equals 17 residues. Germline V gene sequence: CDR1 MDHEN, CDR2 SYDVKM. With 6 bases clipped from V and 8 bases from J, the junction kept 14 bases outside the gene matches. CDR3 bases: TGTGCCAGCAGGTCCGGGACAGGGGGTCCCTTTGGGGAAAAACTGTTTTTT. Amino acid sequence: CASRSGTGGPFGEKLFF.

The J gene is TRBJ2-7, the V gene TRBV7-8; tentative D call: TRBD2 (5 bases). CDR1 is SGHVS, CDR2 FQNEAQ, per germline. The CDR3 consists of 13 residues. Trimming pared 1 base from V and 2 bases from J, leaving 6 bases between. The CDR3 spells CASSLELAYEQYF. In DNA form, the CDR3 reads TGTGCCAGCAGCTTAGAACTAGCCTACGAGCAGTACTTC.

The rearrangement joins TRBV7-9 to TRBJ2-2; perhaps TRBD1 as D (6 bases). The V gene's germline CDR1 is SEHNR and CDR2 FQNEAQ (reference sequence). Trimming took off 5 bases at V and 1 base at J, with 14 bases between the two ends. The CDR3 contains 16 residues. The CDR3: CASSTPTGQNTGELFF. CDR3 nucleotide sequence: TGTGCCAGCAGCACCCCGACAGGCCAGAACACCGGGGAGCTGTTTTTT.

The chain couples TRBV27 to TRBJ2-1; D gene unclear. The V end lost 4 bases, the J end lost 4 bases, and 14 bases lay between the germline ends. The CDR3 totals 15 residues. Germline loops: CDR1 MNHEY, CDR2 SMNVEV (reference sequence). CDR3 loop: CASSSRGAQYNEQFF. The CDR3 DNA follows: TGTGCCAGCAGTTCACGCGGAGCGCAGTACAATGAGCAGTTCTTC.

For this clone: The junction differs from germline at one of its ends, possibly a read error. The chain uses TRBV2 and TRBJ1-2, with D perhaps TRBD1 (5 bases). Germline-derived CDR1 and CDR2 are SNHLY and FYNNEI. This CDR3 contains 13 residues. DNA of the CDR3: TGTGCCAGCAGTGAACAGGGCTACTATGGCTACCCCTTC. Encoded protein: CASSEQGYYGYPF.

V usage is TRBV5-1 and J usage is TRBJ1-2; tentatively, D is TRBD1 (6 bases). The V end lost 2 bases, the J end lost 2 bases, and 10 bases lay between the germline ends. The V gene's germline CDR1 is SGHRS and CDR2 YFSETQ. The CDR3 consists of 14 residues. The CDR3 DNA reads TGCGCCAGCAGCTTCACAGGGAGCAACTATGGCTACACCTTC. Amino acids: CASSFTGSNYGYTF.

The genes are TRBV29-1 and TRBJ1-5, with D possibly matching TRBD1 (5 bases). The CDR3 runs 13 residues. Germline V CDR1 and CDR2: SQVTM, ANQGSEA. Trimming took 6 bases from V and 4 from J, leaving 13 bases between them. The CDR3 reads CSVLDQGNQPQHF. The CDR3 nucleotides are TGCAGCGTACTCGACCAGGGAAATCAGCCCCAGCATTTT.